The 23 T cell receptor beta chains below all came from one sample that was sequenced in a study of beta chain features in type 1 diabetes. Expressed TCRB transcripts were sequenced, since all the RNA that had been isolated was reverse transcribed. Using immunoSEQ multiplex PCR, the repertoire was profiled, and TCRdb retains in-frame clones only, with some absent. Among under 900,000 clones listed, about a sixth were seen once. Specimen: naive CD4+ T cells from blood. The receptors were gathered from a woman aged 18-29 years in good health.

This clone showed up just a few times. This chain joins TRBV28 and TRBJ1-2; 11 nucleotides align to TRBD1. Germline CDR1 is MDHEN and CDR2 is SYDVKM. V dropped 5 bases and J dropped 4; count of bases not matched to a gene: 6. The CDR3 is 15 residues long. This CDR3 reads CASSVGTGGAYGYTF. CDR3 in DNA: TGTGCCAGCAGTGTAGGGACAGGGGGGGCCTATGGCTACACCTTC.

This clone was detected only a few times. The chain combines TRBV7-9 with TRBJ1-5, with a possible D match to TRBD1 (5 bases). V was pared by 5 bases and J by 6 bases, with 23 bases between. The germline V gene encodes CDR1 SEHNR and CDR2 FQNEAQ (reference sequence). This CDR3 contains 17 residues. CDR3 sequence reads: CASSTSTDNLRGQPQHF. The CDR3 DNA sequence: TGTGCCAGCAGCACATCAACGGACAATTTAAGAGGTCAGCCCCAGCATTTT.

This clone has a handful of counts. This chain links TRBV7-9 with TRBJ2-5; 12 nucleotides align to TRBD2. The J segment lost 2 bases and the V segment lost 4 bases, leaving 8 bases of the junction unmatched. Per the germline V gene, CDR1 is SEHNR and CDR2 is FQNEAQ (reference sequence). This CDR3 comprises 17 residues. CDR3 amino acids: CASSWTSGTWAQETQYF. Here the CDR3 DNA reads TGTGCCAGCAGCTGGACTAGCGGGACTTGGGCACAAGAGACCCAGTACTTC.

The table lists this clone with a few counts. The V gene is TRBV25-1, the J gene TRBJ2-3; a weak D match, TRBD1 (6 bases). This CDR3 comprises 15 residues. Germline V lookup: CDR1 MGHDK, CDR2 SYGVNS. The V end was cut by 3 bases, the J end by 0 bases, with 10 bases between. CDR3 sequence (DNA): TGTGCCAGCAGTGACCCAGGGGATAGCACAGATACGCAGTATTTT. Protein sequence: CASSDPGDSTDTQYF.

The sample holds a few counts of this clone. The V and J genes are TRBV25-1 and TRBJ2-5, with D unresolved. This CDR3 spans 13 amino acids. Germline V gives CDR1 MGHDK, CDR2 SYGVNS. The V end was cut by 5 bases, the J end by 6 bases, with 13 bases between. CDR3 sequence reads: CASSPTSWKTQYF. DNA for the CDR3: TGTGCCAGCAGTCCCACCTCGTGGAAGACCCAGTACTTC.

CDR3 sequence (DNA): TGCGCCAGCAGCTGGGGGACGGGCCGAAGAGAGACCCAGTACTTC. Its translation is CASSWGTGRRETQYF. The chain links TRBV5-1 to TRBJ2-5; D is tentatively TRBD1 or TRBD2 (5 bases each). The germline gives CDR1 SGHRS, CDR2 YFSETQ. With 3 bases removed from V and 4 bases from J, the gap between germline ends came to 16 bases. The CDR3 covers 15 residues.

This clone was counted a few times. The chain combines TRBV7-2 with TRBJ1-5; 8 nucleotides agree with TRBD1. CDR1 and CDR2 (germline): SGHTA, FQGNSA. V lost 4 bases and J lost 4; bases outside the gene matches: 6. The CDR3 has 15 residues. Here the CDR3 reads CASSSRGLGNQPQHF. The CDR3 DNA reads as TGTGCCAGCAGCTCCAGGGGGCTGGGAAATCAGCCCCAGCATTTT.

This clone occurred a few times. V usage is TRBV29-1 and J usage is TRBJ2-5; TRBD1 matches at 9 bases. TRBJ2-7 matches the DNA end more closely, so the J call is doubtful. The CDR3 contains 14 residues. Germline lookup yields CDR1 SQVTM and CDR2 ANQGSEA. The chain's CDR3 is CSVALGQGSYEQYF. The CDR3 bases are TGCAGCGTTGCTCTGGGACAGGGCTCCTACGAGCAGTACTTC.

V and J are TRBV4-2 and TRBJ2-5, with 8 bases identical to TRBD1. The last part of the DNA fits TRBJ2-7 better; the J call may be wrong. The CDR3 covers 15 residues. Germline CDR1 and CDR2: LGHNA and YNFKEQ. In DNA form, the CDR3 reads TGTGCCAGCAGGGGACAGGCTAGCGTCTCCTACGAGCAGTACTTC. Residues: CASRGQASVSYEQYF.

This clone was observed many times. The sample contains more than one DNA sequence encoding this CDR3. The chain joins TRBV7-9 to TRBJ2-1, with 7 bases aligning to TRBD2. The CDR3 contains 12 residues. From germline, CDR1 is SEHNR and CDR2 FQNEAQ (reference sequence). The V gene end was trimmed by 2 bases and the J gene end by 9 bases; junction bases not matched to a gene: 1. Written as DNA, the CDR3 is TGTGCCAGCAGCTTATCTAGCGGTGAGCAGTTCTTC. Translating gives CASSLSSGEQFF.

This clone was observed a few times. The junction departs from the called germline gene at one end, perhaps through a read error. The chain carries TRBV5-4 and TRBJ2-2; a possible D gene is TRBD2 (5 bases). CDR1 is SGHNT and CDR2 is YYREEE in the germline V gene (reference sequence). The CDR3 has 17 residues. DNA of the CDR3: TGCGCCAGCAGCCTCTCCGTGGCACTAGATATTCCCGGGGAGCTGTTTTTT. This gives the protein CASSLSVALDIPGELFF.

CDR3 coding DNA: TGTGCCAGCAGCGCTAGTGTCGGACTAGTCGAGGGCGAGCAGTACTTC. It codes for CASSASVGLVEGEQYF. V gene TRBV9 combines with J gene TRBJ2-7; 7 positions match TRBD2. This CDR3 is 16 amino acids long. Germline lookup yields CDR1 SGDLS and CDR2 YYNGEE. Losses at the gene ends were 3 bases for V and 6 bases for J; bases not matched to a gene: 15.

This sequence joins TRBV18 and TRBJ1-1, with a possible D match to TRBD1 (5 bases). The length of the CDR3 is 14 residues. V was pared by 4 bases and J by 3 bases, with 12 bases between. The germline CDR1 and CDR2 sequences are KGHSH and LQKENI. The CDR3 here is CASSRGYGDTEAFF. The CDR3 DNA follows: TGTGCCAGCTCACGGGGCTACGGGGACACTGAAGCTTTCTTT.

This sequence joins TRBV5-1 and TRBJ2-1, with 8 bases fitting TRBD2. Looked up from germline, CDR1 is SGHRS and CDR2 is YFSETQ. There are 15 residues in the CDR3. Trimming took 5 bases from V and 4 from J; bases not matched to a gene: 8. CDR3 residues: CASRKAGDMYNEQFF. In DNA, the CDR3 is TGCGCCAGCAGAAAAGCGGGAGATATGTACAATGAGCAGTTCTTC.

The sample holds a few counts of this clone. The chain carries TRBV5-1 and TRBJ2-5; no firm D call. The CDR3 consists of 12 residues. Deletions cut 4 bases from V and 4 bases from J, with 8 bases between. CDR1 is SGHRS and CDR2 is YFSETQ in the germline V gene. DNA for the CDR3: TGCGCCAGCAGCCGTGTCGCAGAGACCCAGTACTTC. As protein: CASSRVAETQYF.

The chain employs TRBV29-1 and TRBJ1-1; D gene unclear. The ends were cut back, 6 bases at V and 1 base at J, with 15 bases in the middle. The CDR3 totals 14 residues. The germline CDR1 and CDR2 sequences are SQVTM and ANQGSEA. The CDR3, as DNA: TGCAGCGTGATGCCCTATCCCGGGAACACTGAAGCTTTCTTT. This codes for CSVMPYPGNTEAFF.

This chain connects TRBV29-1 to TRBJ2-1; D is unclear. The length of the CDR3 is 14 residues. V shed 4 bases and J shed 4 bases, with 14 bases lying between them. CDR1 is SQVTM, CDR2 ANQGSEA, per germline. CDR3 residues: CSVGFRVAYNEQFF. The CDR3 DNA is TGCAGCGTTGGCTTTAGGGTGGCGTACAATGAGCAGTTCTTC.

This clone was seen a handful of times. The chain links TRBV29-1 to TRBJ1-1; D gene ambiguous. Trimming pared 7 bases from V and 0 bases from J, leaving 12 bases between. The germline gives CDR1 SQVTM, CDR2 ANQGSEA. This CDR3 spans 13 amino acids. The CDR3 loop is CSAHASLNTEAFF. In DNA form, the CDR3 reads TGCAGCGCACACGCGTCATTGAACACTGAAGCTTTCTTT.

CDR3 nucleotides: TGTGCCAGCAGCTTACAGGGGGCACATGGAAACACCATATATTTT. Protein: CASSLQGAHGNTIYF. The chain recombines TRBV7-2 with TRBJ1-3, with 8 bases matching TRBD1. Germline-derived CDR1 and CDR2 are SGHTA and FQGNSA. The CDR3 has 15 residues. The junction had 3 bases not matched to a gene; V was cut back by 2 bases and J by 3 bases.

This chain joins TRBV7-9 and TRBJ1-1; possibly TRBD1 for D (5 bases). CDR1 and CDR2 from the germline V gene are SEHNR and FQNEAQ (reference sequence). The CDR3 is 14 amino acids. The germline V and J ends were trimmed by 7 bases and 5 bases, with 17 bases remaining between them. CDR3 nucleotide sequence: TGTGCCAGCACCAAGGGGCCCTCGAGGACTGAAGCTTTCTTT. Amino acid sequence: CASTKGPSRTEAFF.

This clone was observed a few times. The chain is built from TRBV29-1 and TRBJ2-3, with TRBD2 identical over 8 bases. This CDR3 contains 15 residues. The V gene end was trimmed by 6 bases and the J gene end by 1 base; junction bases not matched to a gene: 9. Germline loops: CDR1 SQVTM, CDR2 ANQGSEA. The CDR3 DNA follows: TGCAGCGTCCCCCGGCACGGGGGGGGCACAGATACGCAGTATTTT. Translated: CSVPRHGGGTDTQYF.

This clone was counted a few times. The junction departs from germline at one end; a sequencing error may be responsible. The chain employs TRBV9 and TRBJ2-3, with D uncertain. The CDR3 is made up of 14 amino acids. In germline, CDR1 is SGDLS, CDR2 YYNGEE. The CDR3 here is CASSVTISGDAQYF. CDR3 bases: TGTGCCAGCAGCGTAACCATCTCTGGAGATGCGCAGTATTTT.

The chain uses TRBV15 and TRBJ2-7; D unresolved. Trimming left V 1 base short and J 6 bases short, with 13 bases between. Per germline, CDR1 LNHNV and CDR2 YYDKDF (reference sequence). The CDR3 covers 14 residues. The CDR3 nucleotides are TGTGCCACCAGCAGAGTGGATGTCATGGGCGAGCAGTACTTC. This encodes CATSRVDVMGEQYF. Complete variable domain (other parts from reference TRBV15 and TRBJ2-7): DAMVIQNPRYQVTQFGKPVTLSCSQTLNHNVMYWYQQKSSQAPKLLFHYYDKDFNNEADTPDNFQSRRPNTSFCFLDIRSPGLGDTAMYLCATSRVDVMGEQYFGPGTRLTVT.